Following are 17 T cell receptor beta chains from one sample sequenced in a study of blood T cell repertoires in COVID-19. The data were produced by immunoSEQ multiplex PCR, yet TCRdb's version contains in-frame clones alone and is incomplete. The data show about 21,000 clones, almost 85% seen once. Sample: peripheral blood. The receptors stem from a man at least 80 years old with acute or convalescent COVID-19.

The V call is TRBV30, the J call TRBJ1-6; D uncertain. This CDR3 has 12 residues. Germline CDR1 and CDR2: GTSNPN and SVGIG (reference sequence). Trimming stripped 2 bases from V and 13 bases from J, with 12 bases between. The DNA for the CDR3 is TGTGCCTGGAGTTACCAGCAGGATCCCCTCCACTTT. It codes for CAWSYQQDPLHF.

Points on this clone: At one end the junction does not follow the germline gene, possibly because of a read error. The chain combines TRBV2 with TRBJ1-5, with a possible D match to TRBD1 (6 bases). The CDR3 spans 15 residues. CDR1 is SNHLY, CDR2 FYNNEI, per germline. CDR3 sequence: CASREAQGGNQPQHF. CDR3 nucleotide sequence: TGTGCCAGCAGGGAAGCACAGGGCGGCAATCAGCCCCAGCATTTT.

This chain links TRBV15 with TRBJ2-5; a possible D gene is TRBD2 (6 bases). The CDR3 has 14 amino acids. The ends were cut back, 0 bases at V and 5 bases at J, with 10 bases in the middle. Germline CDR1 is LNHNV and CDR2 is YYDKDF (reference sequence). CDR3: CATSRDSGGETQYF. DNA of the CDR3: TGTGCCACCAGCAGAGATAGCGGAGGGGAGACCCAGTACTTC.

The chain is built from TRBV7-2 and TRBJ1-2; unclear D gene. V lost 5 bases to trimming and J lost 2 bases, with 3 bases between them. This CDR3 has 11 residues. The germline V gene encodes CDR1 SGHTA and CDR2 FQGNSA. The CDR3 sequence is CASSQNYGYTF. The CDR3, as DNA: TGTGCCAGCAGCCAAAACTATGGCTACACCTTC.

J is TRBJ1-2 and V is TRBV27; 10 nucleotides line up with TRBD1. Germline V lookup: CDR1 MNHEY, CDR2 SMNVEV (reference sequence). The CDR3 is made up of 15 amino acids. V trimming: 5 bases; J trimming: 4 bases; junction bases outside the gene matches: 7. CDR3 nucleotides: TGTGCCAGCAGTCGGACAGGGGGGCCCGGCTATGGCTACACCTTC. Translated, it gives CASSRTGGPGYGYTF.

The chain couples TRBV6-5 to TRBJ1-1, with a tentative D call TRBD1 (6 bases). Trimming shortened V by 7 bases and J by 3 bases, and 12 bases separated the two germline ends. This CDR3 spans 13 amino acids. From germline, CDR1 is MNHEY and CDR2 SVGAGI. Written as DNA, the CDR3 is TGTGCCAGCACGCAACAGGGTGACACTGAAGCTTTCTTT. This gives the protein CASTQQGDTEAFF.

V usage is TRBV6-6 and J usage is TRBJ2-1; D is unclear. V was trimmed by 0 bases and J by 2 bases, leaving 5 bases between them. Germline V gene data show CDR1 as MNHNY and CDR2 as SVGAGI (reference sequence). The CDR3 length is 14 residues. CDR3 protein: CASSYSLTYNEQFF. As DNA, the CDR3 is TGTGCCAGCAGTTACTCCTTAACCTACAATGAGCAGTTCTTC.

The V gene is TRBV7-2, the J gene TRBJ2-7, with TRBD1 as a possible D gene (6 bases). Germline V gene sequence: CDR1 SGHTA, CDR2 FQGNSA. With 5 bases removed from V and 6 bases from J, the gap between germline ends came to 14 bases. The CDR3 is made up of 13 amino acids. The CDR3 region is CASSKIQGVEQYF. For the CDR3, the DNA is TGTGCCAGCAGCAAAATACAGGGTGTCGAGCAGTACTTC.

The rearrangement joins TRBV3-1 (or the pseudogene TRBV3-2) to TRBJ2-3, with 8 bases that match TRBD2. The length of the CDR3 is 18 residues. In germline, CDR1 is LGHDT, CDR2 YNNKEL (reference sequence). After removal of 0 bases from V and 1 base from J, the junction contained 9 bases not matched to a gene. Here the CDR3 DNA reads TGTGCCAGCAGCCAAGAGGCCCTAGCGGGTCGAGGCACAGATACGCAGTATTTT. Residues: CASSQEALAGRGTDTQYF.

The chain employs TRBV21-1 and TRBJ1-1; the D segment call TRBD1 is taken from the table without a DNA check. TRBV21-1 is labeled a pseudogene. The CDR3 is 17 amino acids. The CDR3 protein is CASSTTAVDRGVTEAFF. DNA for the CDR3: TGTGCCAGCAGCACGACTGCCGTTGACAGGGGTGTAACTGAAGCTTTCTTT.

The gene calls are TRBV5-4 and TRBJ1-2; the D gene is possibly TRBD1 (5 bases). V dropped 0 bases and J dropped 5 bases, with 20 bases sitting between them. This CDR3 region has 17 residues. Germline V gives CDR1 SGHNT, CDR2 YYREEE (reference sequence). The chain's CDR3 is CASSLGGREADQYGYTF. The CDR3 bases are TGTGCCAGCAGCTTGGGGGGCAGGGAAGCCGACCAATATGGCTACACCTTC.

V and J are TRBV5-6 and TRBJ1-4; D not certain. The CDR3 spans 17 residues. V was pared by 4 bases and J by 5 bases, with 21 bases between. CDR1 is SGHDT and CDR2 is YYEEEE in the germline V gene. Written as DNA, the CDR3 is TGTGCCAGCAGCCTGTGGGCCTCGGGAGGTTTAAATGAAAAACTGTTTTTT. It encodes CASSLWASGGLNEKLFF.

The J gene is TRBJ1-6, the V gene TRBV4-3; D is undetermined. The CDR3 runs to 16 residues. V shed 4 bases and J shed 6 bases, with 16 bases lying between them. The germline CDR1 and CDR2 sequences are LGHNA and YSLEER. DNA of the CDR3: TGCGCCAGCAGCCGAGGAGAGCGGGGAACTAATTCACCCCTCCACTTT. Translating it yields CASSRGERGTNSPLHF.

CDR3 sequence reads: CASSQDLRTLNEQYF. CDR3 DNA: TGTGCCAGCAGCCAAGATCTTAGGACACTAAACGAGCAGTACTTC. The chain combines TRBV14 with TRBJ2-7, with TRBD1 as a possible D gene (5 bases). CDR1 is SGHDN and CDR2 is FVKESK in the germline V gene. The V end lost 0 bases, the J end lost 5 bases, and 14 bases lay between the germline ends. CDR3 length equals 15 residues.

In this sample, this clone turned up once. This chain uses TRBV5-5 with TRBJ2-1; D might be TRBD2 (6 bases). V was pared by 3 bases and J by 1 base, with 11 bases between. Germline CDR1 and CDR2: SGHKS and YYEKEE (reference sequence). This CDR3 spans 15 amino acids. In DNA form, the CDR3 reads TGTGCCAGCAGCTATCAAGGAGGGTCCTACAATGAGCAGTTCTTC. Translating gives CASSYQGGSYNEQFF. Full variable domain (missing parts from reference TRBV5-5 and TRBJ2-1): DAGVTQSPTHLIKTRGQQVTLRCSPISGHKSVSWYQQVLGQGPQFIFQYYEKEERGRGNFPDRFSARQFPNYSSELNVNALLLGDSALYLCASSYQGGSYNEQFFGPGTRLTVL.

V and J are TRBV28 and TRBJ1-2; D gene ambiguous. Trimming stripped 2 bases from V and 6 bases from J, with 13 bases between. The V gene's germline CDR1 is MDHEN and CDR2 SYDVKM. CDR3 length: 14 residues. The CDR3, as DNA: TGTGCCAGCAGTTTAAAGCGGTCATCTAATGGCTACACCTTC. This sequence encodes CASSLKRSSNGYTF.

In this sample, this clone turned up a few times. The chain uses TRBV24-1 and TRBJ1-5, with a tentative D call TRBD1 (5 bases). Trimming stripped 6 bases from V and 4 bases from J, with 9 bases between. The CDR3 covers 13 residues. The germline V gene encodes CDR1 KGHDR and CDR2 SFDVKD. CDR3 loop: CATSYTGNQPQHF. In nucleotides, the CDR3 is TGTGCCACCAGTTATACAGGAAATCAGCCCCAGCATTTT.